This TCR beta chain was captured in a study of T cell responses to AZD1222 COVID-19 vaccine (dated by TCRdb to about 2021). At the level of the whole study: AZD1222 recipients whose second dose came at about 4 weeks and those whose second dose came at about 12 weeks were combined into one group, since spike-specific TCR depth and breadth did not differ between the two schedules. A total of about 230 trial participants underwent TCR sequencing, of whom around 200 received two doses of AZD1222 and roughly 25 received two doses of the MenACWY control vaccine. Trial participants were enrolled by age into 18-55, 56-69 and 70-plus year subgroups, with around 150, 28 and 57 TCR-sequenced participants respectively.

The sample's time point label, decoded: baseline before first vaccination. Vaccinee samples came from UK trials COV001 and COV002, including a single-blind randomized controlled phase 2/3 trial of AZD1222 (ChAdOx1 nCoV-19) in healthy adults. For TCRbeta chain sequencing, PBMC samples from trial participants were taken at day 0 and at day 28 after the second dose. CDR1 and CDR2, per the germline V gene (reference sequence), are LNHDA and SQIVND. Trimming removed 9 bases from V and 6 bases from J, leaving 11 bases between the germline ends. The CDR3 sequence holds 11 residues, the cysteine and phenylalanine included. The CDR3 DNA has 33 bases and is translated from base 1. The CDR3 regions of human TCRbeta chains were subjected to immunosequencing. As for the authors' bioinformatics: TCRs in the repertoires were matched against a reference library of SARS-CoV-2-specific TCRs that had been generated with the MIRA antigen-specificity platform. Breadth was defined as the fraction of unique TCRs that were SARS-CoV-2-associated. Depth was defined as the fraction of total T cells that were SARS-CoV-2-associated. Using the MIRA data, each spike-specific TCR was mapped to the spike region that the TCR reacts to and placed in a CD4 or CD8 class. Log10-transformed breadth and depth values were compared by one-way ANOVA with Sidak's multiple comparisons tests. Imported from immuneACCESS, the table was reduced by TCRdb to in-frame sequences with V and J called. These copies leave out some clones; in studies compared against another copy, an unresolved V gene accounts for under half, and the cause of the remainder is not known. That table furnishes V, J and clone size, whereas the DNA furnished D and trimming. Across this sample there are around 170,000 clones, with roughly 93% seen only once. The top ten constitute 0.99% of the sample.

General conclusions and limits of the study: Conclusions about previously exposed vaccinees are limited because only five to seven AZD1222 recipients were SARS-CoV-2 seropositive at baseline. Because no day 14 peak-response samples were available, repertoires were characterized only after the peak T cell response. The 56-69-year group was small, and its depth increase did not reach significance, likely because of low power. Spike-specific TCR breadth and depth rose significantly after two AZD1222 doses compared with day 0 and with MenACWY recipients. Most participants were white British and females outnumbered males, and the authors suggested that clonal diversity may have been underestimated. The whole spike protein was spanned by vaccine-associated CD4 TCRs, and dominant responses were seen in regions 160-218 and 743-854. Epitopes outside the regions mutated in the B.1.351 and B.1.1.7 variants were reportedly recognized by nearly half of the unique spike-specific TCRs.

As to this clone: What antigen it recognizes has not been identified. Base-call qualities are not available, and no considerably larger clone is one nucleotide away.

The clonotype originates from an adult in good health. The V and J genes are TRBV19 and TRBJ1-2, with TRBD1 tentatively as D gene (6 bases match). The sequenced sample was peripheral blood, obtained on day 0 of AZD1222 vaccination. The CDR3 here reads CASRTAHGYTF. At the DNA level, the sequence is TGTGCCAGCCGGACAGCCCATGGCTACACCTTC.